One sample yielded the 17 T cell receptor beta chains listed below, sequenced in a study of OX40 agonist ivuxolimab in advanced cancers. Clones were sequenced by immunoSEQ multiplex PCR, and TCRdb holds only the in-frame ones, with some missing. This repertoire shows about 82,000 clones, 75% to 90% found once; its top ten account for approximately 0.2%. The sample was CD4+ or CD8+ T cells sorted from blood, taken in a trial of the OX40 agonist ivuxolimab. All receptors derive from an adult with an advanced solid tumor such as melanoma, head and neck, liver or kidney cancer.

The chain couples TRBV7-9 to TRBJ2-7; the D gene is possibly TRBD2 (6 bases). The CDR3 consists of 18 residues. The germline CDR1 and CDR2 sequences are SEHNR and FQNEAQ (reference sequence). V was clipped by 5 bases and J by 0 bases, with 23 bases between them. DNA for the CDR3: TGTGCCAGCAGCCCCCTCGGGTGGAGGGTCTCATCCTCCTACGAGCAGTACTTC. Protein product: CASSPLGWRVSSSYEQYF.

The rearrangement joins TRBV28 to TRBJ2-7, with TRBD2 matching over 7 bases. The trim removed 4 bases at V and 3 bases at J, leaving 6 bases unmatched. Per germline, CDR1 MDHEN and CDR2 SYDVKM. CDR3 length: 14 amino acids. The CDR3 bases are TGTGCCAGCAGTTCCTTCGGCGGGAGCTACGAGCAGTACTTC. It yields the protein CASSSFGGSYEQYF.

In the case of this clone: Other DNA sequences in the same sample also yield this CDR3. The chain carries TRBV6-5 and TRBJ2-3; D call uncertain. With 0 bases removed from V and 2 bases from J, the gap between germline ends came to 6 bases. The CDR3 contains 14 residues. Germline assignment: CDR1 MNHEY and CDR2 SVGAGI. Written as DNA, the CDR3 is TGTGCCAGCAGTTACTCGGCCTCCACAGATACGCAGTATTTT. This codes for CASSYSASTDTQYF.

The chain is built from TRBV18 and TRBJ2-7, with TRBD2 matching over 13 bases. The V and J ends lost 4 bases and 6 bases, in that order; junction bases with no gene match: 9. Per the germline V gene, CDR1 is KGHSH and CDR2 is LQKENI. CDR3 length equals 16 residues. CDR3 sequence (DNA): TGTGCCAGCTCACTAACTAGCGGGAGGGAACGTAGCGAGCAGTACTTC. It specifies CASSLTSGRERSEQYF.

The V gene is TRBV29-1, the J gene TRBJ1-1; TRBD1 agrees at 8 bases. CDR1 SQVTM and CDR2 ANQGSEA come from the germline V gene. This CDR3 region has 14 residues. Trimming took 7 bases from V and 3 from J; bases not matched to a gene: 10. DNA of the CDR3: TGCAGCGCTCGACAGGGGAGACAGGACACTGAAGCTTTCTTT. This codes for CSARQGRQDTEAFF.

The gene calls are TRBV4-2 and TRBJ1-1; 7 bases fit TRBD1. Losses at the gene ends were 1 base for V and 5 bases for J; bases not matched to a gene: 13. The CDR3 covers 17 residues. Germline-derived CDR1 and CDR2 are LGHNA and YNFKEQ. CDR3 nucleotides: TGTGCCAGCAGCCAAGGGAACAGGGACAGTTCTAGGACTGAAGCTTTCTTT. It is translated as CASSQGNRDSSRTEAFF.

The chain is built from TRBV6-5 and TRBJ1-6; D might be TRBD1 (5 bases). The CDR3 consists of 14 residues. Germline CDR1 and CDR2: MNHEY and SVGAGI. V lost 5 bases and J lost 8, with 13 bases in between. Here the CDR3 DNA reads TGTGCCAGCAGTCCGGAGGGGAGGGATTCACCCCTCCACTTT. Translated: CASSPEGRDSPLHF.

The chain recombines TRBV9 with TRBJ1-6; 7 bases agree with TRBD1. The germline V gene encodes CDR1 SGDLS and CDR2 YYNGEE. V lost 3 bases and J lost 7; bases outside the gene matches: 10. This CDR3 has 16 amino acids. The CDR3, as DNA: TGTGCCAGCAGCGCCGGGACAGACAGACACAATTCACCCCTCCACTTT. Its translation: CASSAGTDRHNSPLHF.

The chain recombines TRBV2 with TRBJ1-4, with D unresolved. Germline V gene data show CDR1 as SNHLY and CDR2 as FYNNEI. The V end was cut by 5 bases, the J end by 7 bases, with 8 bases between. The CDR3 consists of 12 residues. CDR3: CASSKEGEKLFF. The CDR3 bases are TGTGCCAGCAGTAAGGAGGGTGAAAAACTGTTTTTT.

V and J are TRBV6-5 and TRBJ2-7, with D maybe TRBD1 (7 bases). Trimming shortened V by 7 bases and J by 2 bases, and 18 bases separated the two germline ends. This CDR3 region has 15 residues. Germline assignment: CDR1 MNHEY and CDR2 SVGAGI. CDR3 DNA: TGTGCCAGCACGCGGCTTGACAGGGAGGCCTACGAGCAGTACTTC. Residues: CASTRLDREAYEQYF.

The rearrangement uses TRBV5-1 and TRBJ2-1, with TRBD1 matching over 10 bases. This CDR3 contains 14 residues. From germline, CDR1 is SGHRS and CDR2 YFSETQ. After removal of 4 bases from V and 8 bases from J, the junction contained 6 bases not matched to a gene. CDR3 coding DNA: TGCGCCAGCAGCGTGACAGGGGGCCTAGATGAGCAGTTCTTC. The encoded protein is CASSVTGGLDEQFF. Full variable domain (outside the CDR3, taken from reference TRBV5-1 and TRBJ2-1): KAGVTQTPRYLIKTRGQQVTLSCSPISGHRSVSWYQQTPGQGLQFLFEYFSETQRNKGNFPGRFSGRQFSNSRSEMNVSTLELGDSALYLCASSVTGGLDEQFFGPGTRLTVL.

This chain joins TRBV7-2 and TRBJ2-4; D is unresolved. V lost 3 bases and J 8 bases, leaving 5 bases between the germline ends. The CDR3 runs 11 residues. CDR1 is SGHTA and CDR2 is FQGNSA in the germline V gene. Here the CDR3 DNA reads TGTGCCAGCAGCTTGAAGTACATTCAGTACTTC. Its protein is CASSLKYIQYF.

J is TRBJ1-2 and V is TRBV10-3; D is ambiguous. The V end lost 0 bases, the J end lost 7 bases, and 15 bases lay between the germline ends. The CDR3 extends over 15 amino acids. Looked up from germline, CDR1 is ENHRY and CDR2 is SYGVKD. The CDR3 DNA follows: TGTGCCATCAGTGAGTCGGGGATCCTGGGGAGTGGCTACACCTTC. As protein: CAISESGILGSGYTF.

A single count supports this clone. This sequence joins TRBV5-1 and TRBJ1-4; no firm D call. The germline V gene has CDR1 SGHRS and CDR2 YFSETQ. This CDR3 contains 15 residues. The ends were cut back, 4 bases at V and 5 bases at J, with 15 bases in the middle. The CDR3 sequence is CASSPTGRANEKLFF. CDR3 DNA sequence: TGCGCCAGCAGCCCGACCGGGAGGGCCAATGAAAAACTGTTTTTT.

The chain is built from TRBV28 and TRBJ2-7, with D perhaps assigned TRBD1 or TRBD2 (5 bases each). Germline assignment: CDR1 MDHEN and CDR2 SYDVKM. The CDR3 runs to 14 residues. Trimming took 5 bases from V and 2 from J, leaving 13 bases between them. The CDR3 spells CASSPRDGTYEQYV. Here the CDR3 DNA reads TGTGCCAGCAGTCCCCGGGACGGGACCTACGAGCAGTACGTC.

The CDR3 loop is CASSKRGTGVSYGYTF. In DNA form, the CDR3 reads TGTGCCAGCAGTAAAAGAGGGACAGGGGTATCCTATGGCTACACCTTC. This chain links TRBV28 with TRBJ1-2, with 10 bases identical to TRBD1. Germline V gene data show CDR1 as MDHEN and CDR2 as SYDVKM. This CDR3 comprises 16 residues. The V segment lost 5 bases and the J segment 4 bases; nucleotides outside the gene matches: 10.

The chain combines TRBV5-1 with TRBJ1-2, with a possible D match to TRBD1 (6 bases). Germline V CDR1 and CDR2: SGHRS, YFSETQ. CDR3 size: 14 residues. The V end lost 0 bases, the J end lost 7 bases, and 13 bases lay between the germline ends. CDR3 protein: CASSLEALGGGYTF. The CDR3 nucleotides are TGCGCCAGCAGCTTGGAGGCGTTAGGGGGTGGCTACACCTTC. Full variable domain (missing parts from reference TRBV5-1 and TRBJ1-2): KAGVTQTPRYLIKTRGQQVTLSCSPISGHRSVSWYQQTPGQGLQFLFEYFSETQRNKGNFPGRFSGRQFSNSRSEMNVSTLELGDSALYLCASSLEALGGGYTFGSGTRLTVV.